This TCR beta chain was recorded in a study of Ad26.COV2.S vaccination and SARS-CoV-2 variants (dated by TCRdb to the early 2020s). Concerning the study at large: Donors in the vaccine arm were drawn from COV1001, a multicentre, randomized, double-blind, placebo-controlled phase I-IIa trial testing Ad26.COV2.S in healthy adults. Ad26.COV2.S was administered intramuscularly at a dose of 5x10^10 or 1x10^11 viral particles, either as one shot or as two shots given 56 days apart. TCRbeta repertoire sequencing was used to assess the specificity and breadth of SARS-CoV-2-reactive T cell receptors after Ad26.COV2.S vaccination. A total of some 30 samples were included in the TCR-sequenced set, comprising approximately 20 Ad26.COV2.S vaccine recipients, 5 placebo recipients and 8 SARS-CoV-2 convalescent individuals. Participants in the trial were split at random into five groups of five each, receiving low-dose or high-dose Ad26.COV2.S once or twice, or else placebo on both occasions. Investigators remained blinded to trial group allocation during experiments and outcome assessment. On the study overall, not on this receptor specifically: The authors noted that the TCR breadth and depth analyses may have underestimated total T cell responses. After vaccination, substantial breadth of spike-specific CD8+ and CD4+ T cell responses was reported. The study was not powered for comparison of responses between vaccine doses or regimens. Vaccine and placebo recipients had similar non-spike TCR breadth, a finding consistent with the vaccine containing only spike. Compared with placebo recipients, Ad26.COV2.S recipients showed higher spike-specific TCR breadth (P = 0.0014).

As encoded in the germline V gene, CDR1 is SQVTM while CDR2 is ANQGSEA. The CDR3 contains 15 residues, cysteine and phenylalanine counted. Only the CDR3 region is kept as DNA, spanning 45 bases read in frame from base 1. V is pruned by 7 bases and J by 1 base, leaving 7 bases of the junction without a gene match. The immunoSEQ Assay was used to sequence TCRbeta CDR3 regions. After extraction, genomic DNA underwent amplification by bias-controlled multiplex PCR, followed by high-throughput sequencing. Regarding the original processing steps: To quantify the absolute abundance of each unique TCRbeta CDR3 region, sequences were collapsed and filtered. T cell fraction was estimated by normalization of TCRbeta template counts to usable DNA, with usable DNA being measured through amplification of reference genes present in all nucleated cells. Repertoire TCRs were annotated as SARS-CoV-2-specific when V gene, CDR3 amino acid sequence and J gene were exactly matched to a known reactive TCR set. MIRA supplied the reference SARS-CoV-2 TCR set, which was filtered for enrichment in COVID-19-positive ImmuneCODE repertoires so that public or cross-reactive TCRs were removed. Using the MIRA antigens, annotated TCRs were further analysed by specific ORF or by position within an ORF. Breadth was defined as annotated unique rearrangements over total unique productive rearrangements; depth was the summed frequency of those rearrangements. Group comparisons of TCR breadth used two-sided Wilcoxon rank-sum tests. Entries here come from immuneACCESS through TCRdb and include only in-frame sequences with V and J called. Some clones fail to appear in such tables; in the studies checked, an unresolved V gene covers under half of the shortfall, and the cause of the remainder is unknown. V, J and clone size are taken as reported in that table, and D and trimming were inferred from the DNA itself. Here the sample has hundreds of thousands of clones; 80% to 90% occur a single time. The ten biggest clones cover under 6% of the sample.

Per the publication, the treatment or condition label means: around 19 received Ad26.COV2.S at low or high dose, single or two shots; a few received placebo; per-sample allocation not given. Repertoires of vaccine and placebo recipients were sequenced from samples collected on day 63 after the first injection. In Cohort 1b, 20 to 25 adults aged 18-55 years were enrolled at a single site in Boston, USA, between 29 July and 7 August 2020. As a vaccine, Ad26.COV2.S was a replication-incompetent adenovirus type 26 vector that expressed a prefusion-stabilized SARS-CoV-2 spike protein derived from the original Wuhan strain. This clone was seen a few times. Its antigen is currently not known. The sample holds no much larger clone one base away, and base qualities are not on file.

The chain joins TRBV29-1 to TRBJ2-3; TRBD2 lines up with 11 middle nucleotides. This clonotype was sampled from a person aged 18-60 years who received the Ad26.COV2.S COVID-19 vaccine or a placebo. Sequencing was performed on peripheral blood, taken in a trial of Ad26.COV2.S vaccine versus placebo. Read as DNA, the sequence is TGCAGCGGGATTCTAGCGGGAGGCCGCACAGATACGCAGTATTTT. The resulting protein is CSGILAGGRTDTQYF.